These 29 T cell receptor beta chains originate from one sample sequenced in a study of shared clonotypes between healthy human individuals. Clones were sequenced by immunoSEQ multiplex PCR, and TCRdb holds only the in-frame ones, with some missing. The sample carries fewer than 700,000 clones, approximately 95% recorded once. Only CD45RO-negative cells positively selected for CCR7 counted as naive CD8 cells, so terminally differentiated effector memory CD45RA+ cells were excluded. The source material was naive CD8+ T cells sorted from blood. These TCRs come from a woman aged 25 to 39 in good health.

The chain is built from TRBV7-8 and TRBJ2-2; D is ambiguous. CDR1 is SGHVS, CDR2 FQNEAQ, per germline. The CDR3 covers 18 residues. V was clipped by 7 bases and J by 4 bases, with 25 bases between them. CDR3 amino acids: CASTHRAGGPMGTGELFF. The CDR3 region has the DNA TGTGCCAGCACCCATAGGGCAGGCGGACCTATGGGCACCGGGGAGCTGTTTTTT.

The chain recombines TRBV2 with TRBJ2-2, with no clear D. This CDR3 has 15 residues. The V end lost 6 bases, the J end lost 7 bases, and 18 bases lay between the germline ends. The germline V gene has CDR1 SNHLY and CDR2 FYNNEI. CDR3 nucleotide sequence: TGTGCCAGCAGGGCCAGCAATAATGTTGACGGGGAGCTGTTTTTT. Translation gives CASRASNNVDGELFF.

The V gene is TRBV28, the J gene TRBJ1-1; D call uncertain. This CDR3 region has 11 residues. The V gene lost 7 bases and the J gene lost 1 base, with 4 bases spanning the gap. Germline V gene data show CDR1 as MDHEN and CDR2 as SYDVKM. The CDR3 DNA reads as TGTGCCAGCACCGGGAACACTGAAGCTTTCTTT. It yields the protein CASTGNTEAFF.

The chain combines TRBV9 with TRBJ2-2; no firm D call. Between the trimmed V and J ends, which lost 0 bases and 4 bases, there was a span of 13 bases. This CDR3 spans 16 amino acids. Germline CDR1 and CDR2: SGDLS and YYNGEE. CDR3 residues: CASSVVETYPTGELFF. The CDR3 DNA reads TGTGCCAGCAGCGTAGTCGAGACTTATCCCACCGGGGAGCTGTTTTTT.

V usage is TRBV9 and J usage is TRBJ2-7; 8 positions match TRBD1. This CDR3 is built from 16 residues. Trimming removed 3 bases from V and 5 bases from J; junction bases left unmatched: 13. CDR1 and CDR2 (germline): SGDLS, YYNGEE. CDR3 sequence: CASSGGQVGPLDEQYF. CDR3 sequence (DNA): TGTGCCAGCAGCGGGGGACAGGTAGGGCCACTCGACGAGCAGTACTTC.

CDR3 sequence (DNA): TGCGCCAGCAGCTTGAATTCCGACTCCTACGAGCAGTACTTC. As protein: CASSLNSDSYEQYF. This chain links TRBV5-1 with TRBJ2-7; no firm D call. Germline V CDR1 and CDR2: SGHRS, YFSETQ. The CDR3 length is 14 residues. The V gene lost 1 base and the J gene lost 0 bases, with 8 bases spanning the gap.

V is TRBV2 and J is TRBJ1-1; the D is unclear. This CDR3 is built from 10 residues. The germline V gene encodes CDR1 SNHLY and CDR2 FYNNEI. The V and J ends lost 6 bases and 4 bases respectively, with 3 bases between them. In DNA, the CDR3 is TGTGCCAGCAGCGTCACTGAAGCTTTCTTT. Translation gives CASSVTEAFF. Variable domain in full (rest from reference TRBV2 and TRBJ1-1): EPEVTQTPSHQVTQMGQEVILRCVPISNHLYFYWYRQILGQKVEFLVSFYNNEISEKSEIFDDQFSVERPDGSNFTLKIRSTKLEDSAMYFCASSVTEAFFGQGTRLTVV.

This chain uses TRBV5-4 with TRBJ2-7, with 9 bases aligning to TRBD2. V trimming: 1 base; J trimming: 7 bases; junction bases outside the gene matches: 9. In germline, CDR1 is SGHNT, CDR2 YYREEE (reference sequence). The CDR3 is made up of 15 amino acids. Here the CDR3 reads CASSLWGGRAGEQYF. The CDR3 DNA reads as TGTGCCAGCAGCTTGTGGGGCGGGAGGGCCGGTGAGCAGTACTTC.

This CDR3 reads CASSVVGFVEAFF. The CDR3 DNA is TGTGCCAGCAGTGTAGTGGGTTTTGTTGAAGCTTTCTTT. The V and J genes are TRBV6-1 and TRBJ1-1; D unclear. The V and J ends lost 4 bases and 7 bases respectively, with 13 bases between them. The CDR3 contains 13 residues. The germline gives CDR1 MNHNS, CDR2 SASEGT.

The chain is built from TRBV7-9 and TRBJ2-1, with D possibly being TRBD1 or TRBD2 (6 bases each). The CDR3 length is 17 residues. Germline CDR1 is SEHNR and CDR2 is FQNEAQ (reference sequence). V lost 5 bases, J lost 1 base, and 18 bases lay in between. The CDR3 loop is CASSRLGPGESYNEQFF. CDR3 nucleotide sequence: TGTGCCAGCAGCCGACTAGGCCCAGGGGAGTCCTACAATGAGCAGTTCTTC.

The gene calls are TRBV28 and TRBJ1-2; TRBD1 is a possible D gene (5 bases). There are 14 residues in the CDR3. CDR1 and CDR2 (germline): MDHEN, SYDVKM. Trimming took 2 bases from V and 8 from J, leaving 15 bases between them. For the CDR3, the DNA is TGTGCCAGCAGTTTAAAGGGGCGTTGGGGCGGCTACACCTTC. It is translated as CASSLKGRWGGYTF.

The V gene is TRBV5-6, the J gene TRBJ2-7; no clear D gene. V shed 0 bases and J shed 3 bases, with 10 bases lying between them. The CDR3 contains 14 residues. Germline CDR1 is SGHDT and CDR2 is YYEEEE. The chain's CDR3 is CASSLAPADYEQYF. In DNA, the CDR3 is TGTGCCAGCAGCTTGGCCCCAGCCGACTACGAGCAGTACTTC. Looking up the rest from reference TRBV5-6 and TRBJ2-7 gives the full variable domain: DAGVTQSPTHLIKTRGQQVTLRCSPKSGHDTVSWYQQALGQGPQFIFQYYEEEERQRGNFPDRFSGHQFPNYSSELNVNALLLGDSALYLCASSLAPADYEQYFGPGTRLTVT.

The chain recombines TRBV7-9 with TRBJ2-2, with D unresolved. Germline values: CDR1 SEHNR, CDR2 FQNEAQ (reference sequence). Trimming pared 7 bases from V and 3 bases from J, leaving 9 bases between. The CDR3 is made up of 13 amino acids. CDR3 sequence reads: CASNPPHTGELFF. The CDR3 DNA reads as TGTGCCAGCAATCCACCGCACACCGGGGAGCTGTTTTTT. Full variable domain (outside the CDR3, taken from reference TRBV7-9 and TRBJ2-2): DTGVSQNPRHKITKRGQNVTFRCDPISEHNRLYWYRQTLGQGPEFLTYFQNEAQLEKSRLLSDRFSAERPKGSFSTLEIQRTEQGDSAMYLCASNPPHTGELFFGEGSRLTVL.

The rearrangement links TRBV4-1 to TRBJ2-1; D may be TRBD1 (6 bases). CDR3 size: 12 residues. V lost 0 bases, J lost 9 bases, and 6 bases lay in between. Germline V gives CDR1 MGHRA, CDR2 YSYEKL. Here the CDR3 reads CASSQEGAEQFF. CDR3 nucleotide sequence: TGCGCCAGCAGCCAAGAGGGGGCTGAGCAGTTCTTC.

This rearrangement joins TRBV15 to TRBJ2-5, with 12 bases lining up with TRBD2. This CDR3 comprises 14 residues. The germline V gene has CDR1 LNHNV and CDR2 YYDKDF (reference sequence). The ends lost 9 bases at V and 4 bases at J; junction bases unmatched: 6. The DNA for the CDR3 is TGTGCCACGAGCGGGACTAGCGGGTCAGAGACCCAGTACTTC. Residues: CATSGTSGSETQYF.

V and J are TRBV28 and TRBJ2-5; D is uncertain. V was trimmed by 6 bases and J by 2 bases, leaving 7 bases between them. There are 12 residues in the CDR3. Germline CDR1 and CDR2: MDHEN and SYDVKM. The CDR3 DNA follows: TGTGCCAGCAGGGGGTCGCAAGAGACCCAGTACTTC. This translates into CASRGSQETQYF.

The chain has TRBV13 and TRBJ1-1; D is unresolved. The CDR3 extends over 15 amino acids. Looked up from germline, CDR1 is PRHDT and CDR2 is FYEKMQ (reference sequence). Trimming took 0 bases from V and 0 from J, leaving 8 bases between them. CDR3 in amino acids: CASSLGEAMNTEAFF. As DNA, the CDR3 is TGTGCCAGCAGCTTAGGTGAGGCAATGAACACTGAAGCTTTCTTT.

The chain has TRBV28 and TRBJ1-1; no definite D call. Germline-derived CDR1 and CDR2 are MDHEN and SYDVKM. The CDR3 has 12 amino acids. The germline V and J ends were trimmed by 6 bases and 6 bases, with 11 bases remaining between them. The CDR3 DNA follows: TGTGCCAGCAGGAAAGGATATGCTGAAGCTTTCTTT. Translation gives CASRKGYAEAFF.

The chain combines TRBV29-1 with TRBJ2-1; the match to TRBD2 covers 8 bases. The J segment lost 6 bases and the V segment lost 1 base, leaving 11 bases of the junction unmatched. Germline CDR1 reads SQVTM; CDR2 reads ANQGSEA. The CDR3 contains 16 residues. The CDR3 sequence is CSVEGLGGLELNEQFF. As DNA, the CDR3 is TGCAGCGTTGAAGGATTGGGGGGACTAGAGCTCAATGAGCAGTTCTTC.

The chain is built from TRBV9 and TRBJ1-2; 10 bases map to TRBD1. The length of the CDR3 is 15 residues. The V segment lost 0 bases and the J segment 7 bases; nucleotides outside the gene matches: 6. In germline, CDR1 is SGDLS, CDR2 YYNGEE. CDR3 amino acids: CASSVGKGQGVGYTF. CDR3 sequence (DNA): TGTGCCAGCAGCGTAGGTAAAGGACAGGGGGTTGGCTACACCTTC.

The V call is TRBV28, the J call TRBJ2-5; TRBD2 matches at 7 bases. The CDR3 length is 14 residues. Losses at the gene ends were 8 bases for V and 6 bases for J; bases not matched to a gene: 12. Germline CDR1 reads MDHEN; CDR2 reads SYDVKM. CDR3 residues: CASLPGRGWKTQYF. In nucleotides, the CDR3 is TGTGCCAGCCTCCCCGGGCGGGGGTGGAAGACCCAGTACTTC.

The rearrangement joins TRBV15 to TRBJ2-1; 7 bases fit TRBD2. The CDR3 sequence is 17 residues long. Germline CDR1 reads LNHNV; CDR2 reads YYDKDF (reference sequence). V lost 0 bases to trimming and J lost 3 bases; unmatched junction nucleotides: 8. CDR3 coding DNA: TGTGCCACCAGCAGAGAAGGCGGGAGTGGCAGCTACAATGAGCAGTTCTTC. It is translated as CATSREGGSGSYNEQFF.

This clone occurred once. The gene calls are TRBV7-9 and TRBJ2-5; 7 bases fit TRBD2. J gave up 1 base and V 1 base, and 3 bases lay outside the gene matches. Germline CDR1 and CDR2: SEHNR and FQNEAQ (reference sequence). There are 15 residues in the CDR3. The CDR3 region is CASSLGGGVQETQYF. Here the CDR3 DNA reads TGTGCCAGCAGCTTAGGTGGGGGGGTCCAAGAGACCCAGTACTTC.

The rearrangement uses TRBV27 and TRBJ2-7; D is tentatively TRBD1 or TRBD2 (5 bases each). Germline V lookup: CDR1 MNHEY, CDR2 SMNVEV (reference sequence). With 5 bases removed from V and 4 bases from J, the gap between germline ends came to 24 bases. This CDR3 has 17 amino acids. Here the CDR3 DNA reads TGTGCCAGCAGTCCAAATCTACAGACGGGACGAATGTACGAGCAGTACTTC. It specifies CASSPNLQTGRMYEQYF.

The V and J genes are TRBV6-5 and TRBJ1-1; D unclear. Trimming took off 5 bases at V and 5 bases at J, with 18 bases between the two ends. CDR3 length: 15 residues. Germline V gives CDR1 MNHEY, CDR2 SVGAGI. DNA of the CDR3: TGTGCCAGCAGTCCGACATGGACCCGAGGAACTGAAGCTTTCTTT. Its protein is CASSPTWTRGTEAFF.

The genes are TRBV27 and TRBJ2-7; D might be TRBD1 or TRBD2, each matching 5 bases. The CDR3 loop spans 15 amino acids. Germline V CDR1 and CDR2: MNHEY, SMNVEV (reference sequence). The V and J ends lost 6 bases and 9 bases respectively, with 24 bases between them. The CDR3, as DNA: TGTGCCAGCAGGAAGACCGGGACGGGGCTTTATGGGCAGTACTTC. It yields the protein CASRKTGTGLYGQYF.

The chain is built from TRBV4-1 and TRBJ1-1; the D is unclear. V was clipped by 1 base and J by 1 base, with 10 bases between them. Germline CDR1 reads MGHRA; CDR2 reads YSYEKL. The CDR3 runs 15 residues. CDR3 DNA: TGCGCCAGCAGCCAAGTGGGCCGAGAGAACACTGAAGCTTTCTTT. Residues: CASSQVGRENTEAFF.

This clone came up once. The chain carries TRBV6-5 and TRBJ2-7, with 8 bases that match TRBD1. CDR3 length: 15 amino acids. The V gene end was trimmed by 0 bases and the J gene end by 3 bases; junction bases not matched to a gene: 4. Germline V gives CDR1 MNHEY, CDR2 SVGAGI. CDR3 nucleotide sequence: TGTGCCAGCAGTTACTCGACAGGGGTAGGCTACGAGCAGTACTTC. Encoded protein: CASSYSTGVGYEQYF.

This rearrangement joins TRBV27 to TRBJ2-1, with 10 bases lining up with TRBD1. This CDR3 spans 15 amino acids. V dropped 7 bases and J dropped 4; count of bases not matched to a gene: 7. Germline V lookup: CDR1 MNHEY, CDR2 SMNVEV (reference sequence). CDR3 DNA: TGTGCCAGCAACCCCGGGACAGGGGTGTACAATGAGCAGTTCTTC. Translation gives CASNPGTGVYNEQFF.